A single sample is the source of the 26 T cell receptor beta chains below, sequenced in a study of CD8 T cells in ankylosing spondylitis. TCRdb used MiXCR to reprocess the 5' RACE reads, holding one entry per CDR3 protein. The sample consists of some 130,000 distinct CDR3 sequences, 7% to 10% of them appearing once. Sequencing was done on a sample of synovial fluid, either unsorted or a sorted T cell fraction (not recorded which). These receptors were obtained from a male donor with ankylosing spondylitis.

This clonotype occurred many times. V usage is TRBV5-1 and J usage is TRBJ1-1; a weak D match, TRBD1 (6 bases). The V end lost 9 bases, the J end lost 7 bases, and 16 bases lay between the germline ends. The germline V gene encodes CDR1 SGHRS and CDR2 YFSETQ. CDR3 length: 12 amino acids. The CDR3 DNA is TGCGCCACCTCCCGGGGGGCTGGTGAAGCTTTCTTT. Translating it yields CATSRGAGEAFF.

This clonotype occurred a few times. This sequence joins TRBV5-1 and TRBJ2-7; TRBD2 agrees at 7 bases. Germline lookup yields CDR1 SGHRS and CDR2 YFSETQ. CDR3 size: 13 residues. J lost 6 bases, V lost 4 bases, and 7 bases had no gene match. CDR3 protein: CASSPQGGTEQYF. The CDR3 DNA reads TGCGCCAGCAGCCCCCAGGGAGGGACCGAGCAGTACTTC.

This clonotype was observed a handful of times. This clone may be a read error of a much larger clone one base away. The CDR3 region has the DNA TGTGCCAGCAGGAGGAACACCGGGGAGCTGTTTTTT. Its protein is CASRRNTGELFF. This sequence joins TRBV12-3 or TRBV12-4 and TRBJ2-2, with no clear D. There are 12 residues in the CDR3. Trimming pared 6 bases from V and 1 base from J, leaving 3 bases between.

This clonotype was recorded at least ten times. The rearrangement uses TRBV6-4 and TRBJ1-1, with D perhaps TRBD1 (5 bases). The V gene's germline CDR1 is MRHNA and CDR2 SNTAGT. The CDR3 is made up of 13 amino acids. V was shortened by 3 bases and J by 6 bases, with 11 bases between the two germline ends. CDR3 DNA sequence: TGTGCCAGCAGTGATCGGAGGGGAGCTGAAGCTTTCTTT. Translated, it gives CASSDRRGAEAFF.

This clonotype was observed at least ten times. This chain joins TRBV2 and TRBJ2-5; TRBD1 matches at 7 bases. Trimming took 4 bases from V and 1 from J; bases not matched to a gene: 6. CDR1 is SNHLY, CDR2 FYNNEI, per germline. This CDR3 has 15 amino acids. CDR3 loop: CASSAGQSFQETQYF. DNA for the CDR3: TGTGCCAGCAGTGCGGGACAGAGCTTCCAAGAGACCCAGTACTTC.

The rearrangement uses TRBV20-1 and TRBJ1-2; D gene unclear. Germline loops: CDR1 DFQATT, CDR2 SNEGSKA (reference sequence). Trimming pared 5 bases from V and 10 bases from J, leaving 20 bases between. The CDR3 totals 13 residues. In DNA, the CDR3 is TGCAGTGCTTTATCCCGAACCTCCCAGGCCTACACCTTC. Translation gives CSALSRTSQAYTF.

The chain carries TRBV5-1 and TRBJ2-6; TRBD1 aligns across 9 bases. This CDR3 has 20 amino acids. The V gene end was trimmed by 0 bases and the J gene end by 2 bases; junction bases not matched to a gene: 12. The germline CDR1 and CDR2 sequences are SGHRS and YFSETQ. The CDR3 here is CASSLAWGTGLNAGANVLTF. DNA for the CDR3: TGCGCCAGCAGCTTGGCCTGGGGGACAGGGTTGAATGCTGGGGCCAACGTCCTGACTTTC.

This clonotype turned up a few times. V and J are TRBV5-1 and TRBJ2-7, with 8 nucleotides matching TRBD1. This CDR3 region has 14 residues. Germline CDR1 SGHRS, CDR2 YFSETQ. V shed 2 bases and J 2 bases; nucleotides not matched to a gene: 3. CDR3 residues: CASSFQGAAYEQYF. CDR3 nucleotides: TGCGCCAGCAGCTTCCAGGGGGCAGCCTACGAGCAGTACTTC.

This clonotype was counted ten times or more. The chain joins TRBV12-3 or TRBV12-4 to TRBJ2-1; possibly TRBD2 for D (6 bases). The CDR3 has 15 residues. Trimming shortened V by 3 bases and J by 7 bases, and 16 bases separated the two germline ends. The CDR3 reads CASSFGAGSKNEQFF. The CDR3 DNA follows: TGTGCCAGCAGTTTCGGGGCGGGAAGTAAGAATGAGCAGTTCTTC.

This clonotype was seen a handful of times. The V and J genes are TRBV4-3 and TRBJ1-2; D unresolved. CDR3 size: 15 residues. The V gene's germline CDR1 is LGHNA and CDR2 YSLEER. The V end was cut by 2 bases, the J end by 2 bases, with 12 bases between. The CDR3 spells CASSQQAERNYGYTF. The CDR3 region has the DNA TGCGCCAGCAGCCAACAGGCGGAACGGAACTATGGCTACACCTTC.

There are many counts of this clonotype. This chain uses TRBV20-1 with TRBJ2-7, with D perhaps being TRBD1 or TRBD2 (5 bases each). The CDR3 is made up of 16 amino acids. The V end was cut by 0 bases, the J end by 2 bases, with 17 bases between. In germline, CDR1 is DFQATT, CDR2 SNEGSKA (reference sequence). The CDR3, as DNA: TGCAGTGCTAGAGATGGTAGGAACGAGGGGCCCTACGAGCAGTACTTC. This sequence encodes CSARDGRNEGPYEQYF.

This clonotype showed up many times. V usage is TRBV20-1 and J usage is TRBJ1-5; D is unresolved. Germline loops: CDR1 DFQATT, CDR2 SNEGSKA (reference sequence). The CDR3 spans 12 residues. Trimming removed 3 bases at V and 4 bases at J, with 7 bases between. This chain's CDR3 is CSASPGNQPQHF. The DNA of the CDR3 is TGCAGTGCTAGTCCGGGAAATCAGCCCCAGCATTTT.

The table lists this clonotype with many counts. The chain carries TRBV10-2 and TRBJ1-1; D uncertain. CDR3 length: 13 amino acids. Trimming removed 8 bases at V and 3 bases at J, with 13 bases between. CDR1 is WSHSY and CDR2 is SAAADI in the germline V gene. CDR3 protein: CASRDTSYTEAFF. DNA for the CDR3: TGCGCCAGCCGCGACACATCCTACACTGAAGCTTTCTTT.

This chain connects TRBV15 to TRBJ2-7; tentatively, D is TRBD1 (6 bases). The germline CDR1 and CDR2 sequences are LNHNV and YYDKDF (reference sequence). V was clipped by 1 base and J by 4 bases, with 17 bases between them. This CDR3 comprises 16 residues. The CDR3 protein is CATSRGGQGKGYEQYF. DNA of the CDR3: TGTGCCACCAGCAGAGGAGGGCAGGGGAAGGGGTACGAGCAGTACTTC. The whole variable domain, filled in from reference TRBV15 and TRBJ2-7, reads DAMVIQNPRYQVTQFGKPVTLSCSQTLNHNVMYWYQQKSSQAPKLLFHYYDKDFNNEADTPDNFQSRRPNTSFCFLDIRSPGLGDTAMYLCATSRGGQGKGYEQYFGPGTRLTVT.

Here the CDR3 reads CASSLYYSNQPQHF. DNA of the CDR3: TGTGCCAGCAGCCTTTACTATAGCAATCAGCCCCAGCATTTT. V is TRBV4-2 and J is TRBJ1-5; no firm D call. There are 14 residues in the CDR3. Germline CDR1 is LGHNA and CDR2 is YNFKEQ. V dropped 4 bases and J dropped 0 bases, with 7 bases sitting between them.

V usage is TRBV24-1 and J usage is TRBJ2-1, with 12 bases fitting TRBD2. The CDR3 is made up of 16 amino acids. Per the germline V gene, CDR1 is KGHDR and CDR2 is SFDVKD. The junction had 6 bases not matched to a gene; V was cut back by 3 bases and J by 7 bases. CDR3 sequence: CATSDTGLAGINEQFF. The CDR3 nucleotides are TGTGCCACCAGTGATACCGGACTAGCGGGGATAAATGAGCAGTTCTTC.

This clonotype has at least ten counts. V usage is TRBV6-5 and J usage is TRBJ1-6; 9 nucleotides align to TRBD1. V gave up 9 bases and J gave up 8 bases; unmatched junction bases: 8. The germline CDR1 and CDR2 sequences are MNHEY and SVGAGI. The CDR3 extends over 14 amino acids. CDR3 sequence (DNA): TGTGCCAGTGCCAGGGACAGGGTTGATTCACCCCTCCACTTT. Its translation is CASARDRVDSPLHF.

There are many counts of this clonotype. The CDR3 bases are TGTGCCAGCAGGACCGGGGGCACCGGGGAGCTGTTTTTT. Translation: CASRTGGTGELFF. The chain carries TRBV12-3 or TRBV12-4 and TRBJ2-2, with a possible D match to TRBD2 (6 bases). Trimming removed 6 bases from V and 4 bases from J, with 9 bases in between. This CDR3 region has 13 residues.

The chain joins TRBV20-1 to TRBJ2-7; 8 bases are a match to TRBD1. V lost 6 bases, J lost 3 bases, and 10 bases stayed unmatched. The CDR3 spans 14 residues. The germline gives CDR1 DFQATT, CDR2 SNEGSKA (reference sequence). The CDR3 loop is CSAVGRQGIYEQYF. In DNA, the CDR3 is TGCAGTGCGGTGGGCAGACAGGGGATCTACGAGCAGTACTTC.

This clonotype showed up many times. The chain is built from TRBV6-1 and TRBJ2-5; the D gene is possibly TRBD1 (6 bases). Germline assignment: CDR1 MNHNS and CDR2 SASEGT. The CDR3 is 16 residues long. With 5 bases removed from V and 2 bases from J, the gap between germline ends came to 18 bases. CDR3 nucleotide sequence: TGTGCCAGCAGTCCACGGACAGTTATCTCACAAGAGACCCAGTACTTC. Its translation is CASSPRTVISQETQYF.

This chain connects TRBV10-3 to TRBJ1-6, with 9 bases lining up with TRBD1. From germline, CDR1 is ENHRY and CDR2 SYGVKD. With V trimmed by 6 bases and J by 8 bases, 5 bases remained unmatched. This CDR3 has 14 amino acids. The CDR3: CAIRRTGVDSPLHF. Here the CDR3 DNA reads TGTGCCATCAGGAGGACAGGGGTGGATTCACCCCTCCACTTT.

The table lists this clonotype with many counts. CDR3 region: CASSFYSGELFF. The CDR3 nucleotides read TGTGCCAGCAGCTTCTACAGCGGGGAGCTGTTTTTT. This sequence joins TRBV7-2 and TRBJ2-2; D not resolved. Germline values: CDR1 SGHTA, CDR2 FQGNSA. This CDR3 spans 12 amino acids. Deletions cut 3 bases from V and 7 bases from J, with 6 bases between.

This clonotype was seen repeatedly, ten times or more. The DNA for the CDR3 is TGTGCCAGCATCATTGGCCTGAGGGACAACTATGGCTACACCTTC. Translating it yields CASIIGLRDNYGYTF. This chain connects TRBV7-2 to TRBJ1-2, with D tentatively TRBD1 (5 bases). The V gene lost 7 bases and the J gene lost 2 bases, with 17 bases spanning the gap. The CDR3 length is 15 residues. Looked up from germline, CDR1 is SGHTA and CDR2 is FQGNSA.

The J gene is TRBJ1-6, the V gene TRBV12-3 or TRBV12-4, with TRBD1 matching over 10 bases. V lost 5 bases to trimming and J lost 14 bases; unmatched junction nucleotides: 18. The CDR3 runs to 17 residues. DNA for the CDR3: TGTGCCAGCAGTGCCAGCCACGGGACAGGGGCCTTATTTTCCCTCCACTTT. This codes for CASSASHGTGALFSLHF.

For this clonotype: This may stem from a read error, because a much larger clone lies one nucleotide away. The V and J genes are TRBV20-1 and TRBJ2-5; 7 nucleotides align to TRBD2. The V gene's germline CDR1 is DFQATT and CDR2 SNEGSKA (reference sequence). The CDR3 consists of 11 residues. The DNA for the CDR3 is TGTCTAGCGGTGAACCAAGACACCCAGTACTTC. Protein: CLAVNQDTQYF.

This clonotype has ten or more counts. This chain links TRBV5-1 with TRBJ1-6; 8 nucleotides line up with TRBD1. The V and J ends lost 4 bases and 8 bases, in that order; junction bases with no gene match: 8. The germline V gene encodes CDR1 SGHRS and CDR2 YFSETQ. The CDR3 runs 15 residues. The CDR3 DNA follows: TGCGCCAGCAGCCCTGGACAGGGCCCCTATTCACCCCTCCACTTT. Amino acid sequence: CASSPGQGPYSPLHF.